Sequencing of this TCR beta chain was carried out in a study of blood T cells in healthy people across ages. As for the study in general: The template switching approach captured approximately one barcoded beta molecule for every two T cells.

The CDR3 contains 15 residues. Germline CDR1 and CDR2: MNHEY and SVGAGI. This clonotype was observed at least ten times. This may stem from a read error, because a much larger clone lies one nucleotide away. Combining a sample-barcoded 5' primer with a J-beta primer mix, a second PCR ran for 7 to 11 cycles. Every sample produced at least 2.5 million CDR3-containing paired-end reads. Each CDR3 protein is one row after TCRdb ran MiXCR on the 5' RACE reads. The profile shows over 500,000 distinct CDR3 sequences, 40% to 65% of them singletons. What was sequenced was blood. This clonotype originated in a woman of 80 years or more in good health. The V gene is TRBV6-5, the J gene TRBJ2-1; D is possibly TRBD1 (5 bases). The end of the DNA aligns better with TRBJ2-7, so the J call may be wrong. CDR3 sequence: CASSYLGHTYNEQYF. The CDR3, as DNA: TGTGCCAGCAGTTACTTAGGACATACCTACAATGAGCAGTACTTC.